This T cell receptor beta chain was sequenced in a study of control samples from healthy donors and cancer patients. A single count supports this clone. Sequencing was performed with immunoSEQ multiplex PCR; in TCRdb, only in-frame clones are kept and a portion is missing. The sample contains about 120,000 clones, 88% of which appear only once. The clonotype was recovered from a woman in her 70s in good health. The sequencing sample was made of blood.

CDR3 nucleotides: TGTGCCAGCAGGCGGGACAGGGAGTCAGCCGGGGAGCTGTTTTTT. The encoded protein is CASRRDRESAGELFF. The gene calls are TRBV6-5 and TRBJ2-2; 9 positions match TRBD1. CDR1 is MNHEY and CDR2 is SVGAGI in the germline V gene. The CDR3 consists of 15 residues. V lost 6 bases to trimming and J lost 6 bases; unmatched junction nucleotides: 8.